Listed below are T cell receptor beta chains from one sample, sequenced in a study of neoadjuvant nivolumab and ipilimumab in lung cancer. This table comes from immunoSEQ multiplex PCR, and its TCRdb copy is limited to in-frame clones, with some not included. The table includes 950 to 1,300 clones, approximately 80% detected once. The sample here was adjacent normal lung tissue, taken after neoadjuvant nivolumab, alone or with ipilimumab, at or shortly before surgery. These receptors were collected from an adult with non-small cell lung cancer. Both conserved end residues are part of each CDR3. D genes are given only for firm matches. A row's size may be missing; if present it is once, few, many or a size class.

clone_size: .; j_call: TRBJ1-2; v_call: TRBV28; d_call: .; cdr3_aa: CASRGFGGDYGYTF; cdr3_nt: TGTGCCAGCAGAGGGTTCGGCGGTGACTATGGCTACACCTTC
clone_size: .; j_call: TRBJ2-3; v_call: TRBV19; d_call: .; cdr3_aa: CASSRAGGRVTDTQYF; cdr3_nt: TGTGCCAGTAGTCGGGCAGGAGGGCGGGTGACAGATACGCAGTATTTT
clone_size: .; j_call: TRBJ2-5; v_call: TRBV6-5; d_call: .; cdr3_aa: CASSTTDQETQYF; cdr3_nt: TGTGCCAGCAGTACGACGGACCAAGAGACCCAGTACTTC
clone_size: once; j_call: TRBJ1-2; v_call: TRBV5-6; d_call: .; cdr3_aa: CASSLETNYGYTF; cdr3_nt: TGTGCCAGCAGCTTGGAGACAAACTATGGCTACACCTTC
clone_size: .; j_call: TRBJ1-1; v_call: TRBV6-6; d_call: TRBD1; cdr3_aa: CASSRYRQGADTEAFF; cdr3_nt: TGTGCCAGCAGTAGGTACCGACAGGGGGCGGACACTGAAGCTTTCTTT
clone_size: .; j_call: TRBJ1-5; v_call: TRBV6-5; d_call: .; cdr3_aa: CASSYTTGSDQPQHF; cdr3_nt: TGTGCCAGCAGTTACACGACGGGTTCCGATCAGCCCCAGCATTTT
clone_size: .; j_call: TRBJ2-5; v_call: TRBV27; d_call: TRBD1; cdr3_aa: CASSLGQGSQETQYF; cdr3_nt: TGTGCCAGCAGTTTAGGACAGGGCTCGCAAGAGACCCAGTACTTC
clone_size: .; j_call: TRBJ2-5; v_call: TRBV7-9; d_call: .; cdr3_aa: CASSFQTQYF; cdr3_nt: TGTGCCAGCAGCTTCCAGACCCAGTACTTC
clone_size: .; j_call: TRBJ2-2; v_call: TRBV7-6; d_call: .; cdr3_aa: CASSLNYRGGTGELFF; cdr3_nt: TGTGCCAGCAGCTTAAACTACAGGGGGGGCACCGGGGAGCTGTTTTTT
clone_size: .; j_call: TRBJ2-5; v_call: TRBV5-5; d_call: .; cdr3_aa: CASSLEQFGDQETQYF; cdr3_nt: TGTGCCAGCAGCTTGGAACAGTTTGGTGACCAAGAGACCCAGTACTTC
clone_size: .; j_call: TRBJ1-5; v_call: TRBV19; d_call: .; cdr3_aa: CASSIGLASNQPQHF; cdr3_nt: TGTGCCAGTAGTATAGGCCTTGCTAGCAATCAGCCCCAGCATTTT
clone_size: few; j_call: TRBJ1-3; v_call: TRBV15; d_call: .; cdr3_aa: CATSIGNSGNTIYF; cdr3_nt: TGTGCCACCAGCATCGGCAACTCTGGAAACACCATATATTTT
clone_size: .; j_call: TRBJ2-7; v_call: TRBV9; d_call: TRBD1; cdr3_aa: CASSPWTGISYEQYF; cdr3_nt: TGTGCCAGCAGCCCATGGACAGGGATCTCCTACGAGCAGTACTTC
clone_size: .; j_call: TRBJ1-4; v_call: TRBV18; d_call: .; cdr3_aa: CASSPQGSENEKLFF; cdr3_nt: TGTGCCAGCTCACCGCAAGGTAGTGAGAATGAAAAACTGTTTTTT
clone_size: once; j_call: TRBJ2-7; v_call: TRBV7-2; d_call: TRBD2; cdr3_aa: CASSRTSGEFEQYF; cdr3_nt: TGTGCCAGCAGCCGGACTAGCGGGGAGTTCGAGCAGTACTTC
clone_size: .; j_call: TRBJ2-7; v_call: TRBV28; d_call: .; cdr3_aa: CASSSKGPIYEQYF; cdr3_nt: TGTGCCAGCAGTTCCAAGGGGCCCATCTACGAGCAGTACTTC
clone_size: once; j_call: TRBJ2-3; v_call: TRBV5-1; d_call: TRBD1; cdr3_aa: CASSLEGRTGSDTQYF; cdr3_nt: TGCGCCAGCAGCTTGGAGGGGAGGACAGGGTCCGATACGCAGTATTTT
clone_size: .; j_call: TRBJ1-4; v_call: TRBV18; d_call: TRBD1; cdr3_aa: CASSPGTGSYEKLFF; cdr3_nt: TGTGCCAGCTCACCAGGGACAGGGAGTTACGAAAAACTGTTTTTT
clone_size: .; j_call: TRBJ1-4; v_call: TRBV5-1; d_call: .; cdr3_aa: CASSLAMARDEKLFF; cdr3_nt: TGCGCCAGCAGCTTGGCGATGGCTCGGGATGAAAAACTGTTTTTT
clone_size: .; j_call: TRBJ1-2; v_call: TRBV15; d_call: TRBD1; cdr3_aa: CATSREGTGGGYTF; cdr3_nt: TGTGCCACCAGCAGAGAGGGGACAGGGGGAGGCTACACCTTC
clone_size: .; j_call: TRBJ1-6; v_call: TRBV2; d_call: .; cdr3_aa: CASRPEDYQTYNSPLHF; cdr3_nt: TGTGCCAGCAGGCCGGAGGATTATCAAACATATAATTCACCCCTCCACTTT
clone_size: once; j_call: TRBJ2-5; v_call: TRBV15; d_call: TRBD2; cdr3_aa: CATSRARGGGGETQYF; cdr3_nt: TGTGCCACCAGCAGAGCCCGAGGCGGGGGAGGGGAGACCCAGTACTTC
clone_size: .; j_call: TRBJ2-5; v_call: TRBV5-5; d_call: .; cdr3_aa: CASSLEAFVSQETQYF; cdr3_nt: TGTGCCAGCAGCTTGGAGGCCTTCGTGTCCCAAGAGACCCAGTACTTC
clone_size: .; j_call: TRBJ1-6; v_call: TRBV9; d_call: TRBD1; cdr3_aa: CASSVEAGGNSPLHF; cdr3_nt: TGTGCCAGCAGCGTAGAGGCAGGGGGAAATTCACCCCTCCACTTT
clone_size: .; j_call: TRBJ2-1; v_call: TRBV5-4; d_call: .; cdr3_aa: CASSETINPYNEQFF; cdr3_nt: TGTGCCAGCAGCGAAACCATAAACCCCTACAATGAGCAGTTCTTC
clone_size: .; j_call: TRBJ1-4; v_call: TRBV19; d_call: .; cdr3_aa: CASSIEEKLFF; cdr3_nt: TGTGCCAGTAGTATAGAGGAAAAACTGTTTTTT
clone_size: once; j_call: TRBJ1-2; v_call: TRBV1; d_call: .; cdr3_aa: CTSSRKWDRAVVGYTF; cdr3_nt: TGCACCAGCAGCCGCAAGTGGGACAGGGCGGTAGTTGGCTACACCTTC
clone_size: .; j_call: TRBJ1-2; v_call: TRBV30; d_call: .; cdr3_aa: CAWREPGLLANYGYTF; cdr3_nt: TGTGCCTGGAGGGAACCGGGACTGTTAGCTAACTATGGCTACACCTTC
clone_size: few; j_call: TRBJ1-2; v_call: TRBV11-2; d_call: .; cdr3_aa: CASSLGPGAYGYTF; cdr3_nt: TGTGCCAGCAGCTTAGGTCCGGGGGCCTATGGCTACACCTTC
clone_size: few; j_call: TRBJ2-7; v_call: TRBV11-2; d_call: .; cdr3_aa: CASSLDLYEGQYF; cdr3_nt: TGTGCCAGCAGCTTAGATCTATACGAGGGGCAGTACTTC
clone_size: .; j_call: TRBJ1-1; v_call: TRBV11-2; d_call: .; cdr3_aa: CASSLGAGITEAFF; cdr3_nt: TGTGCCAGCAGCTTAGGAGCAGGGATAACTGAAGCTTTCTTT
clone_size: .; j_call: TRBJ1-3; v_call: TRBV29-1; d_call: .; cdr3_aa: CSVVDSLRGGNTIYF; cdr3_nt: TGCAGCGTTGTTGACAGTTTGCGTGGCGGAAACACCATATATTTT
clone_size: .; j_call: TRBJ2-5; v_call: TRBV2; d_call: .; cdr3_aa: CASSEWGNQETQYF; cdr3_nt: TGTGCCAGCAGTGAATGGGGGAACCAAGAGACCCAGTACTTC
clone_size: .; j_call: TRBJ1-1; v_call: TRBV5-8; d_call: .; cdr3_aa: CASRAGNPNTEAFF; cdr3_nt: TGTGCCAGCAGGGCGGGGAACCCGAACACTGAAGCTTTCTTT
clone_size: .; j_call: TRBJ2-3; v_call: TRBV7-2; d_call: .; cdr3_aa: CASSLEGLVSTDTQYF; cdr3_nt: TGTGCCAGCAGCTTAGAGGGCCTAGTGTCGACAGATACGCAGTATTTT
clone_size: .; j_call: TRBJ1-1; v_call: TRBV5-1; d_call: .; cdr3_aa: CASSWVGQGNTEAFF; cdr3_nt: TGCGCCAGCAGCTGGGTAGGGCAGGGCAACACTGAAGCTTTCTTT
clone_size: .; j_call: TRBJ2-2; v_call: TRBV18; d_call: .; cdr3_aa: CASSIGAANTGELFF; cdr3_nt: TGTGCCAGCTCAATAGGAGCCGCGAACACCGGGGAGCTGTTTTTT
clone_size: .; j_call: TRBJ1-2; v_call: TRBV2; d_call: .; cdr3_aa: CASSGDLRAIYYGYTF; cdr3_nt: TGTGCCAGCAGTGGAGACTTGAGGGCCATTTACTATGGCTACACCTTC
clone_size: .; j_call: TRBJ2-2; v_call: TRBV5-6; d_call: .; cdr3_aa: CASSENRGGTGELFF; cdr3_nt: TGTGCCAGCAGCGAAAACAGGGGGGGCACCGGGGAGCTGTTTTTT
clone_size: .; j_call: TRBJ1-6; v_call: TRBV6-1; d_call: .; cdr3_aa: CASSEHGNNSPLHF; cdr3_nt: TGTGCCAGCAGTGAACACGGTAATAATTCACCCCTCCACTTT
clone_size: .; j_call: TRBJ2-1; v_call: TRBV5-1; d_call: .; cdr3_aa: CASSLGGGVVVSRNEQFF; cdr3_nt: TGCGCCAGCAGCTTGGGAGGAGGGGTTGTGGTGAGTAGGAATGAGCAGTTCTTC
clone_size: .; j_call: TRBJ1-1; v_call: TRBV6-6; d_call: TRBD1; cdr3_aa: CASRHGQGSEAFF; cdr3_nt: TGTGCCAGCAGACACGGACAGGGTAGCGAAGCTTTCTTT
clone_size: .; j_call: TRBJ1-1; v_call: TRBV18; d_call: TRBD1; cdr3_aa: CASSTMTGENTEAFF; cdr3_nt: TGTGCCAGCTCAACCATGACAGGGGAGAACACTGAAGCTTTCTTT
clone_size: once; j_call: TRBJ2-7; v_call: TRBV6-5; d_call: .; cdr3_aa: CASSYVRGATYEQYF; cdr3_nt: TGTGCCAGCAGTTACGTACGGGGGGCGACCTACGAGCAGTACTTC
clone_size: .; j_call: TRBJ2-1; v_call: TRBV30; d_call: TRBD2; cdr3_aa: CAWSEGGYNEQFF; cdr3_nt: TGTGCCTGGAGTGAGGGAGGGTACAATGAGCAGTTCTTC
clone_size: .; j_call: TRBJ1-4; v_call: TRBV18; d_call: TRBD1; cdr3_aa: CASSPRTGEKLFF; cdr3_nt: TGTGCCAGCTCACCAAGGACAGGGGAAAAACTGTTTTTT
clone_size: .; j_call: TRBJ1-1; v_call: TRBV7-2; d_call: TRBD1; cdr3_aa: CASSSTGYTEAFF; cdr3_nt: TGTGCCAGCAGCTCGACAGGGTACACTGAAGCTTTCTTT
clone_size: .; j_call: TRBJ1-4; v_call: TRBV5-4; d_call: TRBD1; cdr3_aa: CASSLAQGEELFF; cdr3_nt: TGTGCCAGCAGCTTGGCACAGGGGGAAGAACTGTTTTTT
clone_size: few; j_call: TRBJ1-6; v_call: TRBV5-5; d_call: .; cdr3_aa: CASSLLGGSPLHF; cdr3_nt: TGTGCCAGCAGCTTGCTCGGGGGGTCACCCCTCCACTTT
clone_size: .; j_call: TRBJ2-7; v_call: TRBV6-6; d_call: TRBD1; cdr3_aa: CASSLTGTGGKYEQYF; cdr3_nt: TGTGCCAGCAGCCTAACCGGGACAGGGGGCAAATACGAGCAGTACTTC
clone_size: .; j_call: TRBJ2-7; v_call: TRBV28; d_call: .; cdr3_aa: CASSFLSGDEQYF; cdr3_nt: TGTGCCAGCAGTTTCTTGTCCGGGGACGAGCAGTACTTC
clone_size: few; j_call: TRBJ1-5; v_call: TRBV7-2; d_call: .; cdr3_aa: CASSLDIGGQPQHF; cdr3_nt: TGTGCCAGCAGCTTGGATATCGGGGGTCAGCCCCAGCATTTT
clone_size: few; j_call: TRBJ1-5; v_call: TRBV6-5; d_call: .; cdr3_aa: CASRPQGGSNQPQHF; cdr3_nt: TGTGCCAGCAGACCACAGGGCGGGAGCAATCAGCCCCAGCATTTT
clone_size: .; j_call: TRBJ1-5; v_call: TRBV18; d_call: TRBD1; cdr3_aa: CASSPRQGARQPQHF; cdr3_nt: TGTGCCAGCTCACCGCGGCAGGGGGCTCGGCAGCCCCAGCATTTT
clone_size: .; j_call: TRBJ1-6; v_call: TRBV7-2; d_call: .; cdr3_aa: CASSSEGLNSPLHF; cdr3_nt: TGTGCCAGCAGCTCCGAAGGGCTCAACTCACCCCTCCACTTT